This paragraph reports one T cell receptor beta chain. Assay: immunoSEQ multiplex PCR; the TCRdb copy retains only in-frame clones and omits some. The sample carries under 150,000 clones, around 89% recorded once. The length of the CDR3 is 15 residues. V was clipped by 0 bases and J by 1 base, with 9 bases between them. Germline V gene lookup returns CDR1 SGDLS and CDR2 YYNGEE. This specimen comes from a study of blood T cell repertoires in COVID-19. Study-wide context: Spain, Italy and the United States supplied samples that represented acute and convalescent COVID-19.

This receptor was obtained from a human donor in a cohort sampled during active COVID-19. The chain joins TRBV9 to TRBJ2-3, with D maybe TRBD1 (6 bases). Source material: peripheral blood. The DNA of the CDR3 is TGTGCCAGCAGCGTAGGGGCAGGGGGCACAGATACGCAGTATTTT. Translating gives CASSVGAGGTDTQYF.